These 15 T cell receptor beta chains originate from one sample sequenced in a study of molecular identifiers for immune sequencing clone quantification. Using its own MiXCR run on the PCR reads, TCRdb lists one record per CDR3 protein. This table holds approximately 54,000 distinct CDR3 sequences, almost 25% found once. The sequenced sample consisted of naive CD8+ T cells from blood, with Jurkat cell RNA spiked in. Sample subset: FACS-sorted CD8+CD4-CCR7+CD45RA+ naive T cells. The source of these receptors is a human donor in good health. Some libraries in this study had Jurkat cell RNA spiked in.

This clonotype was found many times. The chain combines TRBV12-5 with TRBJ2-1; no firm D call. The CDR3 is 15 residues long. Germline loops: CDR1 LGHNT, CDR2 FRNRAP. The V and J ends lost 3 bases and 9 bases respectively, with 18 bases between them. Here the CDR3 DNA reads TGTGCTAGTGGTTTTCAGTCGGGTGTCACATTTGAGCAGTTCTTC. Translation: CASGFQSGVTFEQFF.

The rearrangement joins TRBV6-2 or TRBV6-3 to TRBJ2-2; D uncertain. CDR1 is MNHEY, CDR2 SVGEGT, per germline. CDR3 length: 13 amino acids. Trimming pared 7 bases from V and 1 base from J, leaving 7 bases between. The DNA for the CDR3 is TGTGCCAGCAACTCCGAGAACACCGGGGAGCTGTTTTTT. Translated: CASNSENTGELFF.

A word on this clonotype: A much larger clone differs by one base, so this may be a read error. The chain joins TRBV27 to TRBJ1-4, with TRBD1 as a possible D gene (5 bases). CDR1 is MNHEY and CDR2 is SMNVEV in the germline V gene (reference sequence). The V and J ends lost 6 bases and 10 bases respectively, with 15 bases between them. The CDR3 has 13 amino acids. The CDR3 loop is CASSQQGSGKLFF. In DNA form, the CDR3 reads TGTGCCAGCAGCCAGCAGGGAAGTGGAAAACTGTTTTTT.

This clonotype was counted a few times. This rearrangement joins TRBV7-9 to TRBJ2-3; D gene ambiguous. The CDR3 is 13 amino acids. V lost 0 bases to trimming and J lost 3 bases, with 4 bases between them. The germline V gene has CDR1 SEHNR and CDR2 FQNEAQ (reference sequence). This chain's CDR3 is CASSLANTDTQYF. The CDR3, as DNA: TGTGCCAGCAGCTTAGCCAATACAGATACGCAGTATTTT.

Points on this clonotype: This clone may be a read error of a much larger clone one base away. This chain joins TRBV7-9 and TRBJ2-7; 7 bases align to TRBD1. Per the germline V gene, CDR1 is SEHNR and CDR2 is FQNEAQ (reference sequence). The CDR3 extends over 14 amino acids. This chain's CDR3 is CASSLDGQEYEQHF. The CDR3 nucleotides read TGTGCCAGCAGCTTAGATGGACAGGAGTACGAGCAGCACTTC.

Many counts were recorded for this clonotype. The chain couples TRBV7-9 to TRBJ1-5; D is perhaps TRBD1 (5 bases). Trimming pared 8 bases from V and 7 bases from J, leaving 18 bases between. CDR3 length: 14 amino acids. CDR1 is SEHNR and CDR2 is FQNEAQ in the germline V gene (reference sequence). In DNA, the CDR3 is TGTGCCAGCGGCGGGGCAGATCCTAACCAGCCCCAGCATTTT. Encoded protein: CASGGADPNQPQHF. The full variable domain, its missing parts supplied by reference TRBV7-9 and TRBJ1-5, is DTGVSQNPRHKITKRGQNVTFRCDPISEHNRLYWYRQTLGQGPEFLTYFQNEAQLEKSRLLSDRFSAERPKGSFSTLEIQRTEQGDSAMYLCASGGADPNQPQHFGDGTRLSIL.

This clonotype was observed many times. The V and J genes are TRBV5-5 and TRBJ2-6; D call uncertain. The CDR3 is made up of 15 amino acids. Looked up from germline, CDR1 is SGHKS and CDR2 is YYEKEE (reference sequence). The ends were cut back, 0 bases at V and 3 bases at J, with 7 bases in the middle. The CDR3 loop reads CASSLGRSGANVLTF. Here the CDR3 DNA reads TGTGCCAGCAGCTTGGGTAGGAGTGGGGCCAACGTCCTGACTTTC.

Details on this clonotype: A much more abundant neighbour one base away suggests this may be a read error. The V and J genes are TRBV20-1 and TRBJ2-7, with 8 bases that match TRBD2. The CDR3 is 13 residues long. The germline V gene has CDR1 DFQATT and CDR2 SNEGSKA (reference sequence). Trimming cost V 3 bases and J 2 bases; bases outside gene matches: 3. The CDR3 loop reads CSARTGGPYEQYF. DNA for the CDR3: TGCAGTGCTAGGACGGGGGGGCCCTACGAGCAGTACTTC.

This clonotype appeared once. This sequence may be a read error, since a much larger clone differs from it by one base. V usage is TRBV15 and J usage is TRBJ1-3; TRBD1 agrees at 9 bases. The CDR3 is made up of 16 amino acids. In germline, CDR1 is LNHNV, CDR2 YYDKDF (reference sequence). CDR3 protein: CATSRDRGFSGNPIYF. The CDR3 DNA reads as TGTGCCACCAGCAGGGACAGGGGATTCTCTGGAAACCCCATATATTTT. The variable domain in full, completed from reference TRBV15 and TRBJ1-3, reads DAMVIQNPRYQVTQFGKPVTLSCSQTLNHNVMYWYQQKSSQAPKLLFHYYDKDFNNEADTPDNFQSRRPNTSFCFLDIRSPGLGDTAMYLCATSRDRGFSGNPIYFGEGSWLTVV.

There are many counts of this clonotype. V usage is TRBV19 and J usage is TRBJ1-3; TRBD1 is a possible D gene (6 bases). Trimming cost V 3 bases and J 0 bases, with 9 bases left between them. This CDR3 has 15 amino acids. Germline V gene lookup returns CDR1 LNHDA and CDR2 SQIVND (reference sequence). The CDR3 reads CASSIGGGSGNTIYF. The CDR3 DNA follows: TGTGCCAGTAGTATTGGAGGGGGCTCTGGAAACACCATATATTTT.

This clonotype was seen many times. V usage is TRBV28 and J usage is TRBJ2-5; no definite D call. The V gene's germline CDR1 is MDHEN and CDR2 SYDVKM. V lost 4 bases and J lost 4, with 7 bases in between. The CDR3 extends over 12 amino acids. CDR3 residues: CASSSNVETQYF. CDR3 coding DNA: TGTGCCAGCAGTTCTAATGTAGAGACCCAGTACTTC.

In this sample, this clonotype turned up many times. The genes are TRBV28 and TRBJ2-3; the D is unclear. V lost 6 bases to trimming and J lost 1 base, with 5 bases between them. Germline lookup yields CDR1 MDHEN and CDR2 SYDVKM. This CDR3 comprises 12 residues. The DNA for the CDR3 is TGTGCCAGCAGGTGGGGCACAGATACGCAGTATTTT. Translation: CASRWGTDTQYF.

This clonotype was seen at least ten times. The V gene is TRBV7-9, the J gene TRBJ2-1; TRBD2 agrees at 7 bases. The germline CDR1 and CDR2 sequences are SEHNR and FQNEAQ (reference sequence). The CDR3 spans 15 residues. V shed 5 bases, J shed 4 bases, and the junction held 8 bases outside the gene matches. The CDR3 protein is CASSSLASGYNEQFF. CDR3 coding DNA: TGTGCCAGCAGCAGCTTGGCTAGCGGTTACAATGAGCAGTTCTTC.

This clonotype was seen many times. CDR3 sequence (DNA): TGCGCCAGCAGCTTGGATCCGGGAAGCACAGATACGCAGTATTTT. It codes for CASSLDPGSTDTQYF. This chain joins TRBV5-1 and TRBJ2-3; D may be TRBD2 (5 bases). The germline gives CDR1 SGHRS, CDR2 YFSETQ. Trimming cost V 0 bases and J 0 bases, with 8 bases left between them. This CDR3 spans 15 amino acids.

The count of this clonotype is one. This may stem from a read error, because a much larger clone lies one nucleotide away. V usage is TRBV4-1 and J usage is TRBJ2-7, with 11 bases fitting TRBD2. Germline assignment: CDR1 MGHRA and CDR2 YSYEKL. The V and J ends lost 5 bases and 6 bases, in that order; junction bases with no gene match: 9. The CDR3 loop spans 15 amino acids. CDR3 sequence: CASSSLAGEPIEQYF. In nucleotides, the CDR3 is TGCGCCAGCAGCTCACTAGCGGGGGAACCGATCGAGCAGTACTTC.